One TCR beta chain is described in this entry. The antigen remains undetermined. Time point in this sample: persistent/refractory GD, antithyroid drugs over 5 years with positive TRAb. Isolated PBMC RNA provided the starting material for the TCR library. The record originates from a study of regulatory T cells in long-lasting Graves disease. Construction of TCR beta libraries relied on iRepertoire HTBI primers and on Arm-PCR targeting CDR3 regions. TCRdb reprocessed the multiplex PCR reads with MiXCR, giving one entry per CDR3 protein. The sample shows 600,000 to 800,000 distinct CDR3 sequences, about 30% of them seen only once. Overall study results and limits: Newly diagnosed patients shared 950 to 1,000 public clonotypes; persistent patients shared about 2,500.

V gave up 5 bases and J gave up 11 bases; unmatched junction bases: 18. The CDR3 has 16 residues. The germline CDR1 and CDR2 sequences are MNHEY and SMNVEV (reference sequence). The sample consisted of peripheral blood mononuclear cells (PBMCs), taken when the disease was refractory, from a patient treated with antithyroid drugs. This sequence originates from a female donor with Graves disease. The chain has TRBV27 and TRBJ1-5; 7 bases are a match to TRBD1. The CDR3 DNA follows: TGTGCCAGCAGTCGAGAGACAGGGACGGCCTTAAAAGCCCAGCATTTT. This translates into CASSRETGTALKAQHF.